These 9 T cell receptor beta chains share one sample of origin, sequenced in a study of blood T cells in healthy people across ages (dated by TCRdb to 2013 to 2016). Libraries were built with 5' RACE. The listed sequencing device is Illumina HiSeq 2500. The second PCR ran for about 6 to 11 cycles and used a J-beta primer mix along with a sample-barcoded 5' primer. TCRdb trimmed the raw reads at Q25, called clones with MiXCR and kept productive beta chains. Identical CDR3 proteins give one entry, which carries the most common genes and DNA. Within this sample are around 520,000 distinct CDR3 sequences, with approximately 26% of them counted one time only. In total, the top ten clones hold approximately 4% of the sample. The same data also contributed to another study, on T cells of mothers and their children.

The sample comprised blood. The receptors originated from a boy between 2 and 10 years old in good health.

The chain uses TRBV20-1 and TRBJ1-4; 10 nucleotides line up with TRBD1. Germline CDR1 is DFQATT and CDR2 is SNEGSKA (reference sequence). The junction had 8 bases not matched to a gene; V was cut back by 5 bases and J by 8 bases. The CDR3 runs to 14 residues. DNA for the CDR3: TGCAGTGCTTCCCAGACAGGGGGCCGGGAAAAACTGTTTTTT. Protein product: CSASQTGGREKLFF.

The chain is built from TRBV6-2 or TRBV6-3 and TRBJ2-5; no definite D call. Germline-derived CDR1 and CDR2 are MNHEY and SVGEGT. The CDR3 extends over 13 amino acids. Trimming took 3 bases from V and 3 from J, leaving 8 bases between them. The CDR3 spells CASSYPAEETQYF. For the CDR3, the DNA is TGTGCCAGCAGTTATCCAGCTGAAGAGACCCAGTACTTC.

As for this clonotype: At one end the junction does not follow the germline gene, possibly because of a read error. J is TRBJ2-5 and V is TRBV20-1; 14 bases are a match to TRBD2. The germline gives CDR1 DFQATT, CDR2 SNEGSKA (reference sequence). CDR3 length: 14 amino acids. As DNA, the CDR3 is TGTAGTGCTCTGACTAGCGGGGGGGCAGAGACCCAGTACTTC. This codes for CSALTSGGAETQYF.

The chain has TRBV6-2 or TRBV6-3 and TRBJ2-7; 8 bases fit TRBD2. V was pared by 4 bases and J by 1 base, with 21 bases of the junction left unmatched. Germline lookup yields CDR1 MNHEY and CDR2 SVGEGT. CDR3 length: 20 residues. CDR3 coding DNA: TGTGCCAGCAGTTTTATCGTTGGGGGCCGACTAGCGATGACGTCCTACGAGCAGTACTTC. Translation gives CASSFIVGGRLAMTSYEQYF.

The CDR3 nucleotides read TGCAGTGCTAAAACAGGGCTTGCGGATACGCAGTATTTT. Its translation is CSAKTGLADTQYF. J is TRBJ2-3 and V is TRBV20-1; D possibly corresponds to TRBD1 (6 bases). Germline V lookup: CDR1 DFQATT, CDR2 SNEGSKA (reference sequence). The CDR3 consists of 13 residues. V shed 4 bases and J shed 6 bases, with 14 bases lying between them.

This clonotype was observed a single time. The V and J genes are TRBV29-1 and TRBJ1-1, with a weak D call TRBD1 (6 bases). CDR1 and CDR2 (germline): SQVTM, ANQGSEA. Trimming left V 6 bases short and J 9 bases short, with 14 bases between. There are 11 residues in the CDR3. The CDR3 nucleotides are TGCAGCGTAGCGGACGGGGACAAAGCTTTCTTT. Its protein is CSVADGDKAFF.

This chain links TRBV7-2 with TRBJ2-3; 9 nucleotides align to TRBD2. The germline V gene encodes CDR1 SGHTA and CDR2 FQGNSA. V lost 0 bases to trimming and J lost 7 bases; unmatched junction nucleotides: 2. This CDR3 contains 14 residues. The CDR3 sequence: CASSLARGGHTQYF. DNA for the CDR3: TGTGCCAGCAGCTTAGCGCGGGGGGGCCATACGCAGTATTTT.

This rearrangement joins TRBV27 to TRBJ2-5; a possible D gene is TRBD2 (5 bases). This CDR3 comprises 16 residues. Trimming pared 2 bases from V and 1 base from J, leaving 14 bases between. Germline CDR1 MNHEY, CDR2 SMNVEV (reference sequence). The CDR3 nucleotides read TGTGCCAGCAGTTTAAGGCTAGCAGTTATCCAAGAGACCCAGTACTTC. Translation gives CASSLRLAVIQETQYF.

Worth noting for this clonotype: A read error may produce the germline difference seen at one junction end. The chain couples TRBV6-5 to TRBJ2-1, with 9 bases lining up with TRBD2. Germline assignment: CDR1 MNHEY and CDR2 SVGAGI. The CDR3 spans 17 residues. In DNA form, the CDR3 reads TGTGCCAGCAGTTGCTCTCCCTCTAGCGGGGTCTACAATGAGCGGTTCTTC. Amino acid sequence: CASSCSPSSGVYNERFF.